The 15 T cell receptor beta chains listed next were all sequenced from one sample in a study of OX40 agonist ivuxolimab in advanced cancers. The repertoire was sequenced with immunoSEQ multiplex PCR; TCRdb's copy has only in-frame clones and lacks some. The data contain around 66,000 clones, approximately 78% of them singletons. Sequences were derived from CD4+ or CD8+ T cells sorted from blood, sampled in a trial of the OX40 agonist ivuxolimab. The receptors originated from an adult with an advanced solid tumor such as melanoma, head and neck, liver or kidney cancer.

The chain carries TRBV28 and TRBJ1-2; no clear D gene. The V end was cut by 1 base, the J end by 4 bases, with 13 bases between. Looked up from germline, CDR1 is MDHEN and CDR2 is SYDVKM. This CDR3 region has 15 residues. CDR3 sequence (DNA): TGTGCCAGCAGTTTATCCCTGCCGCGGTCCTATGGCTACACCTTC. Protein sequence: CASSLSLPRSYGYTF.

The chain recombines TRBV4-1 with TRBJ2-3; possible D gene TRBD2, 5 bases. This CDR3 has 18 residues. Germline CDR1 reads MGHRA; CDR2 reads YSYEKL. Trimming took 1 base from V and 4 from J, leaving 21 bases between them. The CDR3 protein is CASSQGWSGAPLSDTQYF. CDR3 nucleotide sequence: TGCGCCAGCAGCCAAGGTTGGAGCGGAGCCCCTTTATCAGATACGCAGTATTTT.

The CDR3: CASSSLVTGNPNNEQFF. CDR3 DNA: TGCGCCAGCAGCTCCCTCGTGACAGGGAATCCCAACAATGAGCAGTTCTTC. This rearrangement joins TRBV5-1 to TRBJ2-1; 7 nucleotides align to TRBD1. The germline gives CDR1 SGHRS, CDR2 YFSETQ. Trimming removed 3 bases from V and 5 bases from J; junction bases left unmatched: 14. The CDR3 spans 17 residues.

This clone was observed a few times. The V call is TRBV6-6, the J call TRBJ1-3, with TRBD1 identical over 9 bases. V lost 7 bases to trimming and J lost 4 bases; unmatched junction nucleotides: 8. CDR1 and CDR2 (germline): MNHNY, SVGAGI (reference sequence). The CDR3 covers 15 residues. The CDR3 sequence: CASKQDRGWGNTIYF. The CDR3 DNA follows: TGTGCCAGCAAGCAGGACAGGGGCTGGGGAAACACCATATATTTT.

The J gene is TRBJ2-3, the V gene TRBV7-3; TRBD2 matches 8 bases. The CDR3 is 14 amino acids. V trimming: 5 bases; J trimming: 5 bases; junction bases outside the gene matches: 6. Germline loops: CDR1 SGHTA, CDR2 FQGTGA. The CDR3 region is CASSAGLDGDTQYF. The DNA of the CDR3 is TGTGCCAGCAGCGCGGGACTAGACGGAGATACGCAGTATTTT.

The V and J genes are TRBV29-1 and TRBJ2-5; tentative D call: TRBD2 (6 bases). V lost 7 bases, J lost 2 bases, and 17 bases lay in between. Germline V gives CDR1 SQVTM, CDR2 ANQGSEA. The CDR3 length is 14 residues. The CDR3, as DNA: TGCAGCGCCCCTCTACCGGGGACTCAAGAGACCCAGTACTTC. It translates to CSAPLPGTQETQYF. Full variable domain (rest looked up from reference TRBV29-1 and TRBJ2-5): SAVISQKPSRDICQRGTSLTIQCQVDSQVTMMFWYRQQPGQSLTLIATANQGSEATYESGFVIDKFPISRPNLTFSTLTVSNMSPEDSSIYLCSAPLPGTQETQYFGPGTRLLVL.

The J gene is TRBJ2-7, the V gene TRBV4-2, with TRBD1 matching 8 bases. Per the germline V gene, CDR1 is LGHNA and CDR2 is YNFKEQ. V trimming: 3 bases; J trimming: 0 bases; junction bases outside the gene matches: 4. The CDR3 spans 15 residues. The CDR3 DNA is TGTGCCAGCAGCCATTCGACAGGGGACTCCTACGAGCAGTACTTC. Its translation: CASSHSTGDSYEQYF.

In its sample, this clone was seen a few times. V usage is TRBV9 and J usage is TRBJ2-1, with TRBD2 matching 12 bases. The CDR3 consists of 15 residues. Germline V CDR1 and CDR2: SGDLS, YYNGEE. Germline trimming cut 5 bases from V and 4 bases from J; bases unmatched to any gene: 4. CDR3 DNA sequence: TGTGCCAGCAGAAAGACTAGCGGGGGTTACAATGAGCAGTTCTTC. Residues: CASRKTSGGYNEQFF.

This clone was recorded a few times. The chain joins TRBV7-9 to TRBJ2-7; weak D call: TRBD1 (6 bases). The CDR3 spans 15 residues. V lost 5 bases, J lost 3 bases, and 17 bases lay in between. CDR1 is SEHNR and CDR2 is FQNEAQ in the germline V gene (reference sequence). Written as DNA, the CDR3 is TGTGCCAGCAGCCCACAGGGTAGCAACTACTACGAGCAGTACTTC. Amino acid sequence: CASSPQGSNYYEQYF. Using reference TRBV7-9 and TRBJ2-7 for the parts outside the CDR3, the full variable domain is DTGVSQNPRHKITKRGQNVTFRCDPISEHNRLYWYRQTLGQGPEFLTYFQNEAQLEKSRLLSDRFSAERPKGSFSTLEIQRTEQGDSAMYLCASSPQGSNYYEQYFGPGTRLTVT.

J is TRBJ2-1 and V is TRBV11-1; 7 positions match TRBD1. J was trimmed by 2 bases and V by 5 bases; bases with no gene match: 6. Per the germline V gene, CDR1 is SGHAT and CDR2 is FQDESV (reference sequence). This CDR3 is built from 15 residues. DNA of the CDR3: TGTGCCAGCAGCCCGGGACAGTTCCCCTACAATGAGCAGTTCTTC. Translated: CASSPGQFPYNEQFF.

The chain joins TRBV28 to TRBJ2-7; D is perhaps TRBD1 (7 bases). The CDR3 is 15 amino acids. CDR1 and CDR2 (germline): MDHEN, SYDVKM. V was shortened by 1 base and J by 1 base, with 11 bases between the two germline ends. CDR3 DNA: TGTGCCAGCAGTTTATCAGGGGGAGGTTCCTACGAGCAGTACTTC. Protein product: CASSLSGGGSYEQYF.

The gene calls are TRBV30 and TRBJ1-4, with D possibly being TRBD1 (6 bases). The CDR3 extends over 14 amino acids. Germline V gives CDR1 GTSNPN, CDR2 SVGIG (reference sequence). The V end lost 3 bases, the J end lost 6 bases, and 14 bases lay between the germline ends. CDR3 nucleotide sequence: TGTGCCTGGAGCGCACAGGGCTCAGATGAAAAACTGTTTTTT. It is translated as CAWSAQGSDEKLFF.

The gene calls are TRBV2 and TRBJ2-3, with 10 positions matching TRBD1. Germline V lookup: CDR1 SNHLY, CDR2 FYNNEI. J gave up 5 bases and V 6 bases, and 8 bases lay outside the gene matches. The CDR3 contains 15 residues. Here the CDR3 reads CASSLDRDRGDTQYF. The CDR3 region has the DNA TGTGCCAGCAGCCTCGACCGGGACAGGGGAGATACGCAGTATTTT.

This clone was seen a single time. This chain connects TRBV6-5 to TRBJ1-3; TRBD1 is a possible D gene (6 bases). Germline lookup yields CDR1 MNHEY and CDR2 SVGAGI. The CDR3 sequence is 14 residues long. V gave up 6 bases and J gave up 1 base, with 10 bases separating them. CDR3 residues: CASSLQGSGNTIYF. Here the CDR3 DNA reads TGTGCCAGCAGCTTACAGGGTTCTGGAAACACCATATATTTT.

V and J are TRBV4-1 and TRBJ2-1, with TRBD2 matching over 12 bases. In germline, CDR1 is MGHRA, CDR2 YSYEKL. V shed 5 bases, J shed 4 bases, and the junction held 3 bases outside the gene matches. The CDR3 has 15 amino acids. In DNA form, the CDR3 reads TGCGCCAGCAGCGCCGGGACTAGCGGGTACAATGAGCAGTTCTTC. Protein product: CASSAGTSGYNEQFF.